The 28 T cell receptor beta chains in this list originate from one sample, sequenced in a study of cytomegalovirus exposure and HLA in healthy donors. 13 Jbeta primers and 60 Vbeta primers were used for the PCR. Here immunoSEQ multiplex PCR was the method, and the copy in TCRdb shows in-frame clones only, minus some. The sample lists 200,000 to 250,000 clones; approximately 87% were seen once. The material sequenced was PBMCs. All receptors come from a human donor in good health.

The chain links TRBV4-3 to TRBJ2-7; weak D call: TRBD2 (5 bases). Trimming pared 0 bases from V and 0 bases from J, leaving 9 bases between. Germline-derived CDR1 and CDR2 are LGHNA and YSLEER. The CDR3 totals 15 residues. The CDR3 reads CASSQDRTYSYEQYF. CDR3 nucleotide sequence: TGCGCCAGCAGCCAAGATAGGACTTACTCCTACGAGCAGTACTTC.

This sequence joins TRBV6-5 and TRBJ2-7; D unresolved. Trimming took 3 bases from V and 0 from J, leaving 9 bases between them. CDR3 size: 14 residues. Germline CDR1 MNHEY, CDR2 SVGAGI. The CDR3 DNA reads as TGTGCCAGCAGTTATACCCGGAGCTCCTACGAGCAGTACTTC. Translating gives CASSYTRSSYEQYF.

The rearrangement links TRBV19 to TRBJ2-2; TRBD1 aligns across 10 bases. V shed 6 bases and J 5 bases; nucleotides not matched to a gene: 9. This CDR3 comprises 16 residues. Germline assignment: CDR1 LNHDA and CDR2 SQIVND (reference sequence). CDR3 coding DNA: TGTGCCAGTAGACCTCGGGACAGGGGAGGAACCGGGGAGCTGTTTTTT. Protein sequence: CASRPRDRGGTGELFF. The full variable domain, completed using reference TRBV19 and TRBJ2-2, is DGGITQSPKYLFRKEGQNVTLSCEQNLNHDAMYWYRQDPGQGLRLIYYSQIVNDFQKGDIAEGYSVSREKKESFPLTVTSAQKNPTAFYLCASRPRDRGGTGELFFGEGSRLTVL.

This chain uses TRBV7-2 with TRBJ2-5; 7 bases fit TRBD1. There are 15 residues in the CDR3. Trimming removed 5 bases from V and 4 bases from J; junction bases left unmatched: 10. CDR1 is SGHTA, CDR2 FQGNSA, per germline. CDR3 coding DNA: TGTGCCAGCAGCCGGTCTTTCGGGACAGCAGAGACCCAGTACTTC. It is translated as CASSRSFGTAETQYF. The full variable domain, completed using reference TRBV7-2 and TRBJ2-5, is GAGVSQSPSNKVTEKGKDVELRCDPISGHTALYWYRQSLGQGLEFLIYFQGNSAPDKSGLPSDRFSAERTGGSVSTLTIQRTQQEDSAVYLCASSRSFGTAETQYFGPGTRLLVL.

The chain recombines TRBV25-1 with TRBJ1-4; the match to TRBD1 covers 8 bases. The CDR3 runs 12 residues. The V and J ends lost 8 bases and 6 bases, in that order; junction bases with no gene match: 2. Germline-derived CDR1 and CDR2 are MGHDK and SYGVNS. DNA for the CDR3: TGTGCCAGCCAGGGGGCGGATGAAAAACTGTTTTTT. Protein sequence: CASQGADEKLFF.

V is TRBV14 and J is TRBJ2-7; 11 bases fit TRBD2. Per germline, CDR1 SGHDN and CDR2 FVKESK. The CDR3 length is 18 residues. Trimming cost V 3 bases and J 0 bases; bases outside gene matches: 10. As DNA, the CDR3 is TGTGCCAGCAGCCACGGGCTAGCGGGAGGAACAGTCTCCTACGAGCAGTACTTC. Amino acid sequence: CASSHGLAGGTVSYEQYF.

The chain carries TRBV5-6 and TRBJ2-7, with unresolved D. Trimming cost V 2 bases and J 6 bases, with 9 bases left between them. The CDR3 has 12 residues. Germline CDR1 SGHDT, CDR2 YYEEEE. CDR3 sequence: CASSFEWSEQYF. The CDR3 region has the DNA TGTGCCAGCAGCTTTGAATGGAGCGAGCAGTACTTC.

The gene calls are TRBV25-1 and TRBJ2-7; maybe TRBD1 (5 bases). The CDR3 loop spans 14 amino acids. Germline CDR1 MGHDK, CDR2 SYGVNS. V lost 2 bases to trimming and J lost 1 base, with 9 bases between them. The CDR3 coding sequence is TGTGCCAGCAGTGAACAGGGTACGTCCTACGAGCAGTACTTC. Translating gives CASSEQGTSYEQYF.

The genes are TRBV7-9 and TRBJ2-7, with D possibly being TRBD2 (6 bases). CDR3 length: 15 residues. From germline, CDR1 is SEHNR and CDR2 FQNEAQ (reference sequence). Trimming removed 4 bases from V and 7 bases from J, with 20 bases in between. The chain's CDR3 is CASSWSGLSGGEQYF. CDR3 nucleotide sequence: TGTGCCAGCAGCTGGAGTGGGCTCTCCGGAGGGGAGCAGTACTTC.

This chain links TRBV29-1 with TRBJ1-5; D unresolved. This CDR3 contains 13 residues. Trimming stripped 6 bases from V and 2 bases from J, with 11 bases between. Looked up from germline, CDR1 is SQVTM and CDR2 is ANQGSEA. For the CDR3, the DNA is TGCAGCGTCCAGGTGGAGGGCAATCAGCCCCAGCATTTT. Amino acid sequence: CSVQVEGNQPQHF.

The CDR3 DNA follows: TGTGCCTGGGGGACTAGCGTCCCAGATACGCAGTATTTT. As protein: CAWGTSVPDTQYF. The rearrangement links TRBV30 to TRBJ2-3, with TRBD2 matching 10 bases. The CDR3 loop spans 13 amino acids. The J segment lost 4 bases and the V segment lost 5 bases, leaving 3 bases of the junction unmatched. The germline CDR1 and CDR2 sequences are GTSNPN and SVGIG (reference sequence).

The V gene is TRBV9, the J gene TRBJ2-1; 8 bases are a match to TRBD2. The germline CDR1 and CDR2 sequences are SGDLS and YYNGEE. The junction had 8 bases not matched to a gene; V was cut back by 0 bases and J by 6 bases. This CDR3 region has 16 residues. The CDR3 nucleotides read TGTGCCAGCAGCGTAGTTTCAGGACTAGCAAGCAATGAGCAGTTCTTC. Its protein product is CASSVVSGLASNEQFF.

The chain carries TRBV7-9 and TRBJ1-2; 7 nucleotides line up with TRBD1. With 1 base clipped from V and 4 bases from J, the junction kept 9 bases outside the gene matches. The CDR3 spans 16 residues. CDR1 is SEHNR, CDR2 FQNEAQ, per germline (reference sequence). The CDR3 DNA is TGTGCCAGCAGCTTAGTGGTTGACAGGGCTGGCTATGGCTACACCTTC. Translated, it gives CASSLVVDRAGYGYTF.

V and J are TRBV10-1 and TRBJ2-1, with TRBD1 matching 10 bases. Losses at the gene ends were 5 bases for V and 4 bases for J; bases not matched to a gene: 5. Germline V lookup: CDR1 WNHNN, CDR2 SYGVQD (reference sequence). CDR3 length: 15 amino acids. CDR3 sequence: CASSTDRGPYNEQFF. DNA of the CDR3: TGCGCCAGCAGTACAGACAGGGGGCCGTACAATGAGCAGTTCTTC.

The chain links TRBV2 to TRBJ2-1, with D perhaps matching TRBD1 (5 bases). The CDR3 runs to 15 residues. The V end was cut by 4 bases, the J end by 2 bases, with 12 bases between. The V gene's germline CDR1 is SNHLY and CDR2 FYNNEI. DNA of the CDR3: TGTGCCAGCAGTGGCCAGGGCTGGACCTACAATGAGCAGTTCTTC. This encodes CASSGQGWTYNEQFF.

The chain carries TRBV14 and TRBJ2-1, with TRBD2 as a possible D gene (6 bases). In germline, CDR1 is SGHDN, CDR2 FVKESK. V was pared by 4 bases and J by 5 bases, with 18 bases between. There are 16 residues in the CDR3. CDR3 bases: TGTGCCAGCAGCCCCCCCCGGATTAGCGGTCACAATGAGCAGTTCTTC. Translation gives CASSPPRISGHNEQFF.

The chain uses TRBV6-5 and TRBJ2-7, with a weak D call TRBD2 (7 bases). The CDR3 runs 15 residues. V was cut by 2 bases and J by 4 bases, with 15 bases left in between. Germline V gives CDR1 MNHEY, CDR2 SVGAGI. Here the CDR3 reads CASSYVRGARYEQYF. For the CDR3, the DNA is TGTGCCAGCAGTTACGTCCGGGGGGCAAGGTACGAGCAGTACTTC.

This clone appeared a few times. The chain is built from TRBV6-1 and TRBJ1-5; 8 bases are shared with TRBD1. There are 15 residues in the CDR3. Germline CDR1 MNHNS, CDR2 SASEGT. The J segment lost 0 bases and the V segment lost 6 bases, leaving 4 bases of the junction unmatched. CDR3 bases: TGTGCCAGCAGGCGACAGGGGACTAGCAATCAGCCCCAGCATTTT. This translates into CASRRQGTSNQPQHF.

The rearrangement uses TRBV6-1 and TRBJ2-1, with a possible D match to TRBD2 (6 bases). The ends were cut back, 5 bases at V and 11 bases at J, with 22 bases in the middle. CDR3 length: 15 amino acids. The germline CDR1 and CDR2 sequences are MNHNS and SASEGT. CDR3 protein: CASSRSGGNTIQQFF. The CDR3 DNA sequence: TGTGCCAGCAGTCGTAGCGGAGGAAATACAATTCAGCAGTTCTTC.

CDR3 sequence: CASSSGLAGGIYEQYF. CDR3 nucleotides: TGCGCCAGCAGCTCAGGACTAGCGGGAGGGATATACGAGCAGTACTTC. The V gene is TRBV5-1, the J gene TRBJ2-7, with 15 bases identical to TRBD2. J was trimmed by 4 bases and V by 3 bases; bases with no gene match: 5. This CDR3 has 16 residues. CDR1 is SGHRS and CDR2 is YFSETQ in the germline V gene.

The V and J genes are TRBV19 and TRBJ1-5; no reliable D call. Germline CDR1 reads LNHDA; CDR2 reads SQIVND (reference sequence). CDR3 length: 12 amino acids. The V gene lost 0 bases and the J gene lost 7 bases, with 4 bases spanning the gap. CDR3 residues: CASSIDPQPQHF. The CDR3 bases are TGTGCCAGTAGTATAGATCCACAGCCCCAGCATTTT. The variable domain in full, with the rest retrieved from reference TRBV19 and TRBJ1-5, is DGGITQSPKYLFRKEGQNVTLSCEQNLNHDAMYWYRQDPGQGLRLIYYSQIVNDFQKGDIAEGYSVSREKKESFPLTVTSAQKNPTAFYLCASSIDPQPQHFGDGTRLSIL.

The chain is built from TRBV28 and TRBJ2-7; unclear D gene. The CDR3 is 12 amino acids. The germline gives CDR1 MDHEN, CDR2 SYDVKM. Trimming removed 4 bases at V and 3 bases at J, with 7 bases between. CDR3 bases: TGTGCCAGCAGTTCAACTGGCTACGAGCAGTACTTC. Translation gives CASSSTGYEQYF.

The chain is built from TRBV6-1 and TRBJ2-7; TRBD2 is a possible D gene (5 bases). The CDR3 covers 14 residues. The V gene's germline CDR1 is MNHNS and CDR2 SASEGT. V shed 2 bases and J shed 5 bases, with 13 bases lying between them. The CDR3 bases are TGTGCCAGCAGTGAACGACTGGTCGGGGACGAGCAGTACTTC. Encoded protein: CASSERLVGDEQYF.

The gene calls are TRBV5-1 and TRBJ2-3; 8 bases are a match to TRBD2. This CDR3 contains 15 residues. Unmatched junction bases numbered 12, after V lost 7 bases and J lost 5 bases. Germline loops: CDR1 SGHRS, CDR2 YFSETQ. The CDR3: CASGLTGTREDTQYF. The CDR3 DNA is TGCGCCAGCGGCCTGACCGGGACTAGGGAAGATACGCAGTATTTT.

The rearrangement links TRBV4-1 to TRBJ2-7; 9 positions agree with TRBD1. The CDR3 length is 16 residues. CDR1 MGHRA and CDR2 YSYEKL come from the germline V gene. Trimming at V came to 2 bases and at J to 5 bases, leaving 10 bases not matched to a gene. For the CDR3, the DNA is TGCGCCAGCAGCCAACGCCCGGGACAGGGCGTCCACGAGCAGTACTTC. Translated: CASSQRPGQGVHEQYF.

The chain couples TRBV7-3 to TRBJ2-7; tentatively, D is TRBD2 (7 bases). Trimming left V 5 bases short and J 5 bases short, with 13 bases between. Germline-derived CDR1 and CDR2 are SGHTA and FQGTGA. CDR3 length: 13 residues. Here the CDR3 DNA reads TGTGCCAGCAGCCTCGGGGGGCGCCACGAGCAGTACTTC. This sequence encodes CASSLGGRHEQYF.

The rearrangement uses TRBV10-3 and TRBJ2-1; 11 bases are a match to TRBD2. Germline V CDR1 and CDR2: ENHRY, SYGVKD. CDR3 length: 13 residues. Trimming at V came to 10 bases and at J to 8 bases, leaving 7 bases not matched to a gene. The CDR3 coding sequence is TGTGCCACGGGGACTAGCGGAGGCGATGAGCAGTTCTTC. This encodes CATGTSGGDEQFF.

The chain carries TRBV6-1 and TRBJ1-4; D call uncertain. With 2 bases removed from V and 7 bases from J, the gap between germline ends came to 14 bases. CDR3 length equals 15 residues. CDR1 MNHNS and CDR2 SASEGT come from the germline V gene. The CDR3 loop is CASSEQATITEKLFF. The CDR3, as DNA: TGTGCCAGCAGTGAACAGGCGACCATTACTGAAAAACTGTTTTTT.